This entry concerns a single T cell receptor beta chain. Its recognized antigen is unknown. Base qualities were left out, and no much larger clone turns up one base away. The data derive from a study of glioma-infiltrating T cells after dendritic cell vaccination (dated by TCRdb to 2015 to 2016). At the level of the whole study: Of the roughly 15 glioblastoma patients in the cohort, all drawn from Phase I and II dendritic cell vaccination trials, 9 were newly diagnosed and 6 had recurrent disease. Patients received autologous tumor lysate-pulsed dendritic cell vaccination between about 2003 and 2013. To make the vaccine, monocyte-derived dendritic cells were cultured for roughly seven days with IL-4 and GM-CSF and then pulsed overnight with autologous tumor lysate. Patients received three intradermal dendritic cell vaccine injections at biweekly intervals in the arm below the axilla. In glioblastoma patients vaccinated with dendritic cells, deep sequencing of TCR beta CDR3 regions served to measure the amount of tumor-infiltrating lymphocytes and to compare repertoires between tumor and blood. TCR sequencing metrics, including TIL content and tumor-blood repertoire overlap, were correlated with survival after dendritic cell vaccination. Findings and caveats that apply to the study as a whole: Higher estimated pretreatment TIL content predicted longer time to progression and overall survival after dendritic cell vaccination. The cohort was small and heterogeneous, only a few patients had full blood and tumor sets, and even fewer had initial-recurrent tumor pairs. The three-group TCR overlap response model was characterized as speculative, and prospective validation of the model was stated to be required. No direct relationship between TCR clonality and survival was found, suggesting a diverse polyclonal response may matter.

The sample's time point label is to be understood as: after dendritic cell vaccination, including at tumor progression/relapse. Selection of patients required sufficient residual fresh-frozen tumor tissue and over two years of available survival data. An isocitrate dehydrogenase mutation was not carried by any of the glioblastoma patients, although molecular status was otherwise variable. PBMC were collected before vaccination, two weeks after the third vaccination, and at tumor progression when it occurred. Genomic DNA was extracted with the Qiagen DNeasy Blood extraction Kit. TCRB CDR3 regions were amplified from 1.5 to 2.5 ug genomic DNA, or all available DNA if less, using the immunoSEQ assay. Multiplex PCR used 60 forward primers for TCR V beta segments and 13 reverse primers for J beta segments. To estimate reads per starting template, synthetic control templates were spiked into each sample at limiting dilution. The Illumina HiSeq System generated sequencing reads of 87 bp. In the original analysis: PCR and sequencing errors were removed by a nearest neighbor algorithm that merged closely related sequences. TCR overlap was measured as the percentage of unique tumor TCR beta sequences also present in the same patient's peripheral blood. TCRdb stores this immuneACCESS table with in-frame sequences only. Part of the clones is absent; in the studies checked, under half of the shortfall reflects unresolved V genes, and no reason is known for the rest. That table is the source of V, J and clone size, and D and trimming were worked out from the DNA. For this sample there are 100,000 or so clones; 90% appear just once. The ten largest make up 2.7% of the sample.

Clipping removes 6 bases from V and 8 bases from J, with 4 as the unmatched junction base count. Looking up the germline V gene yields CDR1 MNHEY and CDR2 SVGAGI. The CDR3 contains 13 residues, cysteine and phenylalanine counted. The kept DNA is CDR3 alone, 39 bases in frame from the first base. The origin of this receptor is a human donor with glioblastoma. This sample comprised blood, obtained after dendritic cell vaccination. This chain joins TRBV6-5 to TRBJ1-2, and TRBD1 matches 12 of the central bases. The sequenced DNA is TGTGCCAGCAGACCCGGGACAGGGGGCGGCTACACCTTC. Translated, this is CASRPGTGGGYTF.